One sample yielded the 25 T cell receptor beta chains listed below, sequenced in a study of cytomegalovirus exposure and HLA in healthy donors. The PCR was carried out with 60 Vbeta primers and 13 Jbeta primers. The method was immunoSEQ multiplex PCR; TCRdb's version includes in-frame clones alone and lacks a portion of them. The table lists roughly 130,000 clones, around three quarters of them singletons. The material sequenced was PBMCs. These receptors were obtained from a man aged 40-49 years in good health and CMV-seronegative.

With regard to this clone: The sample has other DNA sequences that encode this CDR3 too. The CDR3 loop is CASRKGGQGAYEQYF. The CDR3 bases are TGTGCCAGCAGAAAGGGGGGACAGGGGGCCTACGAGCAGTACTTC. The gene calls are TRBV6-1 and TRBJ2-7, with 11 bases fitting TRBD1. Trimming cost V 6 bases and J 2 bases; bases outside gene matches: 6. Germline CDR1 MNHNS, CDR2 SASEGT. This CDR3 is 15 amino acids long.

The CDR3 spells CASSVASGGSTDTQYF. Written as DNA, the CDR3 is TGTGCCAGCAGCGTAGCTAGCGGGGGTAGCACAGATACGCAGTATTTT. J is TRBJ2-3 and V is TRBV9, with 10 bases aligning to TRBD2. The germline gives CDR1 SGDLS, CDR2 YYNGEE. V was clipped by 0 bases and J by 0 bases; unmatched bases: 1. The CDR3 is 16 residues long. Together with reference TRBV9 and TRBJ2-3, the CDR3 gives the full variable domain: DSGVTQTPKHLITATGQRVTLRCSPRSGDLSVYWYQQSLDQGLQFLIQYYNGEERAKGNILERFSAQQFPDLHSELNLSSLELGDSALYFCASSVASGGSTDTQYFGPGTRLTVL.

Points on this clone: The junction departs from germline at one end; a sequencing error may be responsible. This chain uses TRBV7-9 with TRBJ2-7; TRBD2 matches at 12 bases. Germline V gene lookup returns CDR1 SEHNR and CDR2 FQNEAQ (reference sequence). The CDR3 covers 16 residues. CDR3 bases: TGTTCCAGCAGCCGCACTAGCGGGGGGCCTCGGGACGAGCAGTACTTC. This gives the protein CSSSRTSGGPRDEQYF. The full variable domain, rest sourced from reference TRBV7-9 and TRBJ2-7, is DTGVSQNPRHKITKRGQNVTFRCDPISEHNRLYWYRQTLGQGPEFLTYFQNEAQLEKSRLLSDRFSAERPKGSFSTLEIQRTEQGDSAMYLCSSSRTSGGPRDEQYFGPGTRLTVT.

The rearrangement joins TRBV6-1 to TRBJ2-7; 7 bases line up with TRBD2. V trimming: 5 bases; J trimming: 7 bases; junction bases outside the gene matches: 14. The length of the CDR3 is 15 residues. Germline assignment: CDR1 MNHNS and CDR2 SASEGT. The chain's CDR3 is CASSLSLAAPEEQYF. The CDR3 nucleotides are TGTGCCAGCAGTTTGTCGCTAGCGGCCCCCGAGGAGCAGTACTTC.

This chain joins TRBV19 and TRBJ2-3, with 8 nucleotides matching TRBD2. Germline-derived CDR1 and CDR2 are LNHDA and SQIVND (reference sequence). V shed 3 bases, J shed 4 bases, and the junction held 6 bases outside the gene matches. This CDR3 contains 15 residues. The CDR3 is CASSISGSAPDTQYF. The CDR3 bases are TGTGCCAGTAGTATCAGCGGGAGTGCCCCAGATACGCAGTATTTT.

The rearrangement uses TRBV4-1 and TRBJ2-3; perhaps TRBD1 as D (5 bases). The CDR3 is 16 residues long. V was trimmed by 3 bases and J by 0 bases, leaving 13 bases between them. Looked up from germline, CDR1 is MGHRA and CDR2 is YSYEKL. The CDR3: CASSQSVRASTDTQYF. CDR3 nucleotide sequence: TGCGCCAGCAGCCAGTCCGTCAGGGCTAGCACAGATACGCAGTATTTT.

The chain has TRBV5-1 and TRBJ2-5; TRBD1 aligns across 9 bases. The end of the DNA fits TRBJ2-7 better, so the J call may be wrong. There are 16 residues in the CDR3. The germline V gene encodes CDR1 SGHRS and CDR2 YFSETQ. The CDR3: CASSPSTGTGTYEQYF. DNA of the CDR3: TGCGCCAGCTCCCCATCTACCGGGACAGGGACCTACGAGCAGTACTTC.

The CDR3 bases are TGTGCCAGCACGTCGGTCGGACAGCTGGGGGGGTCCTCTGGAAACACCATATATTTT. Translated: CASTSVGQLGGSSGNTIYF. The V and J genes are TRBV7-9 and TRBJ1-3, with D possibly matching TRBD1 (6 bases). This CDR3 has 19 amino acids. CDR1 and CDR2 from the germline V gene are SEHNR and FQNEAQ (reference sequence). Trimming pared 7 bases from V and 0 bases from J, leaving 25 bases between.

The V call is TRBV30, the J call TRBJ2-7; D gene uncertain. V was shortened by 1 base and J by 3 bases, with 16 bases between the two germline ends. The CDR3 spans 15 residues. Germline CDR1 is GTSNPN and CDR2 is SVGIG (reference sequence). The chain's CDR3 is CAWSGGDSTFYEQYF. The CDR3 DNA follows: TGTGCCTGGAGTGGTGGCGACTCCACTTTCTACGAGCAGTACTTC.

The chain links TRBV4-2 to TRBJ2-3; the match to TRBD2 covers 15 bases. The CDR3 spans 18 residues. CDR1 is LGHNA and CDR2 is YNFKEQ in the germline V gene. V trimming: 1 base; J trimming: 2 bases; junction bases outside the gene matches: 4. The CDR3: CASSQGTSGGAITDTQYF. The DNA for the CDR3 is TGTGCCAGCAGCCAAGGGACTAGCGGGGGGGCTATCACAGATACGCAGTATTTT.

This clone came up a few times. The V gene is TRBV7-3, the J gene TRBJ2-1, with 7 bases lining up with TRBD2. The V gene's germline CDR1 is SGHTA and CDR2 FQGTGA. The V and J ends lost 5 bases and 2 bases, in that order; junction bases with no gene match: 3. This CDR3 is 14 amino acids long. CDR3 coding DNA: TGTGCCAGCAGCCCTGGGGGGGCCTACAATGAGCAGTTCTTC. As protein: CASSPGGAYNEQFF. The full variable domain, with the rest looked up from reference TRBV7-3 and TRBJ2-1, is GAGVSQTPSNKVTEKGKYVELRCDPISGHTALYWYRQSLGQGPEFLIYFQGTGAADDSGLPNDRFFAVRPEGSVSTLKIQRTERGDSAVYLCASSPGGAYNEQFFGPGTRLTVL.

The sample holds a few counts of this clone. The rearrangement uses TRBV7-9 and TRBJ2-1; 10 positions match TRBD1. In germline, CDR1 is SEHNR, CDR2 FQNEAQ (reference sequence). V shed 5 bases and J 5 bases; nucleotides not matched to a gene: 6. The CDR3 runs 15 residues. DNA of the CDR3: TGTGCCAGCAGCCACCGGGACAGGGGCAACAATGAGCAGTTCTTC. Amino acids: CASSHRDRGNNEQFF.

The DNA of the CDR3 is TGTGCCAGCAGCCCCACGGGGTCCGGAGAGACCCAGTACTTC. It translates to CASSPTGSGETQYF. The chain carries TRBV9 and TRBJ2-5; possible D gene TRBD2, 5 bases. The CDR3 is 14 amino acids. V was clipped by 4 bases and J by 4 bases, with 14 bases between them. Germline V gives CDR1 SGDLS, CDR2 YYNGEE.

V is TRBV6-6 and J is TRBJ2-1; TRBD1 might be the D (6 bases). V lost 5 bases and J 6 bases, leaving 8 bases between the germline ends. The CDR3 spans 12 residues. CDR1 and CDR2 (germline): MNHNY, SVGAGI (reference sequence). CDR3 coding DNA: TGTGCCAGCAGTGCGACAGGCAATGAGCAGTTCTTC. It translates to CASSATGNEQFF.

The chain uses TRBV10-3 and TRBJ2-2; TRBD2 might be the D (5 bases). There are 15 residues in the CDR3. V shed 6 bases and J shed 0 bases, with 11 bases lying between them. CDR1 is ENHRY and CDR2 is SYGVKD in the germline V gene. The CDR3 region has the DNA TGTGCCATCAGCCCCTCGGACTCGAACACCGGGGAGCTGTTTTTT. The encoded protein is CAISPSDSNTGELFF.

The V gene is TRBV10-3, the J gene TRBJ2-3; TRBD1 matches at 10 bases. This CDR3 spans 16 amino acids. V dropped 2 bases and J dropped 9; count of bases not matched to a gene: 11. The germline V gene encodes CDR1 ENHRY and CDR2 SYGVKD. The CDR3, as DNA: TGTGCCATCAGTGAGCCTGACAGGGGGCTTAGCGACACGCAGTATTTT. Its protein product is CAISEPDRGLSDTQYF.

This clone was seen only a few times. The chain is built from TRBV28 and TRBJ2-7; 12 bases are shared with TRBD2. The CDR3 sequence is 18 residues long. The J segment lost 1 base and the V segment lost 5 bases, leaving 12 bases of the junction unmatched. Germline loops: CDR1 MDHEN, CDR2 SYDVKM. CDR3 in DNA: TGTGCCAGCAGTACCTCGGGACTAGCGGGTCTCTTATCCTACGAGCAGTACTTC. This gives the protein CASSTSGLAGLLSYEQYF.

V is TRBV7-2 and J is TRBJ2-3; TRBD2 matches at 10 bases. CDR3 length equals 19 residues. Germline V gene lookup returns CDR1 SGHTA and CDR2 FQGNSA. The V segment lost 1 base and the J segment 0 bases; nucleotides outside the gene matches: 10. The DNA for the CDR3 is TGTGCCAGCAGCTTAGTGGGGCTAGCGGGGGCCACTAGCACAGATACGCAGTATTTT. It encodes CASSLVGLAGATSTDTQYF.

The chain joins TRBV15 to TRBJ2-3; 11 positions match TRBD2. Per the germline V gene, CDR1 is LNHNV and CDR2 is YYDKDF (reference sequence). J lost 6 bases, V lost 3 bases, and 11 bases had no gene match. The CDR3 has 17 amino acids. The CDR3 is CATSSGTSGPPGDTQYF. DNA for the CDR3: TGTGCCACCAGCAGTGGGACTAGCGGCCCCCCGGGGGATACGCAGTATTTT.

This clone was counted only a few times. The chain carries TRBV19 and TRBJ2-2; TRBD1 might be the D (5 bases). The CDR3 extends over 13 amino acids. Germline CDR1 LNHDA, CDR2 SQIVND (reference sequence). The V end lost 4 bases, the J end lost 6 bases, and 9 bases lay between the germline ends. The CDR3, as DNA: TGTGCCAGTAGTAAGACAGAGGCCGGGGAGCTGTTTTTT. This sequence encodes CASSKTEAGELFF. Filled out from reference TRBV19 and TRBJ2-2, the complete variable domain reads DGGITQSPKYLFRKEGQNVTLSCEQNLNHDAMYWYRQDPGQGLRLIYYSQIVNDFQKGDIAEGYSVSREKKESFPLTVTSAQKNPTAFYLCASSKTEAGELFFGEGSRLTVL.

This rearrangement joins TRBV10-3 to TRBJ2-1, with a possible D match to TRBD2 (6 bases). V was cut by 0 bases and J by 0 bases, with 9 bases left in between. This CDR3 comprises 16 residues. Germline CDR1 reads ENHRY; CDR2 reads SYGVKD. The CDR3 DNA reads TGTGCCATCAGTGAGTCGGCGGGGCGCTCCTACAATGAGCAGTTCTTC. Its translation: CAISESAGRSYNEQFF.

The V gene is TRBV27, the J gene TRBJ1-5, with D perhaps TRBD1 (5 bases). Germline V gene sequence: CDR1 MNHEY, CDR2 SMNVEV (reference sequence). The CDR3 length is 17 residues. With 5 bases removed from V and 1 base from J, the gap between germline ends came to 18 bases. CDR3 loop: CASSPPQRGVSNQPQHF. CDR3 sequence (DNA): TGTGCCAGCAGTCCCCCCCAGCGGGGGGTAAGCAATCAGCCCCAGCATTTT.

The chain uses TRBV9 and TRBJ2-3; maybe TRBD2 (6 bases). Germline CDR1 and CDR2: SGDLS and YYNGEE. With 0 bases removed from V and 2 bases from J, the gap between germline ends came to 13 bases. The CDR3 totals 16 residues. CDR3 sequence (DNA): TGTGCCAGCAGCGTAGAGAGTAGCGGATACACAGATACGCAGTATTTT. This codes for CASSVESSGYTDTQYF.

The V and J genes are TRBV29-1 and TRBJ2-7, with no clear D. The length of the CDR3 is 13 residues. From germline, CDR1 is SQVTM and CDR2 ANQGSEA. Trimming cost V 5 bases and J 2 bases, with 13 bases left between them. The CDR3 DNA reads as TGCAGCGTTATGCCCTACTTCGCCTACGAGCAGTACTTC. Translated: CSVMPYFAYEQYF.

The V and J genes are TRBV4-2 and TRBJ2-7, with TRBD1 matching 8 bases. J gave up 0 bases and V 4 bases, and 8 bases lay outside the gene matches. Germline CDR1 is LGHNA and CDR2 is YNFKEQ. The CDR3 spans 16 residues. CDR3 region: CASSPQGQAPSYEQYF. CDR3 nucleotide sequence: TGTGCCAGCAGCCCCCAGGGACAGGCTCCCTCCTACGAGCAGTACTTC.